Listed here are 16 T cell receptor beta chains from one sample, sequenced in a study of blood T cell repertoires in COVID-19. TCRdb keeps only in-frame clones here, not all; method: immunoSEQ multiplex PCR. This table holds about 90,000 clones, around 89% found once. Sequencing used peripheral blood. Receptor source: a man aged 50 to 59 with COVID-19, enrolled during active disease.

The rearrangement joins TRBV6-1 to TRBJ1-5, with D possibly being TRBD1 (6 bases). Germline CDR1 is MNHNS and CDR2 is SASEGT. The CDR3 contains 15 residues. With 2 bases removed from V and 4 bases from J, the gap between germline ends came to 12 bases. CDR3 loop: CASSETRQGNQPQHF. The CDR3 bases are TGTGCCAGCAGTGAAACACGTCAGGGGAATCAGCCCCAGCATTTT.

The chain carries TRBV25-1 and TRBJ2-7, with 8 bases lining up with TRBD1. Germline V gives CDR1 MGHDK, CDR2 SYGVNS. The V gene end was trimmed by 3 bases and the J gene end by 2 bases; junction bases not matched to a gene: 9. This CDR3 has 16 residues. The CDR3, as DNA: TGTGCCAGCAGTGACACAAGGACAGGGCGCACCTACGAGCAGTACTTC. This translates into CASSDTRTGRTYEQYF.

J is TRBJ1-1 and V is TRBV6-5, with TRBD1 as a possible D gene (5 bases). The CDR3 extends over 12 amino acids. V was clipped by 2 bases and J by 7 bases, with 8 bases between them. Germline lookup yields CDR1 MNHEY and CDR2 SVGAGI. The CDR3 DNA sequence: TGTGCCAGCAGTTACCGGGGGGTTGAAGCTTTCTTT. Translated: CASSYRGVEAFF.

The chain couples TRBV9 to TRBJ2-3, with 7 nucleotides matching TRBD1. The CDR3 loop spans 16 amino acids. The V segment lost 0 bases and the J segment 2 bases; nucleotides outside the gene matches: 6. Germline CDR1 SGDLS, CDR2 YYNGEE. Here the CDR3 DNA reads TGTGCCAGCAGCGTAGGACAGGGTCGGGACACAGATACGCAGTATTTT. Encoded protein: CASSVGQGRDTDTQYF.

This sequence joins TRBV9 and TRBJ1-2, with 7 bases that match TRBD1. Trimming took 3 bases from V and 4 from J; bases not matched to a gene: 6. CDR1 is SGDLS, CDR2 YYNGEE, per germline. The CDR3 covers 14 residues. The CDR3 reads CASSGLTGIYGYTF. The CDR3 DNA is TGTGCCAGCAGCGGGTTGACAGGGATCTATGGCTACACCTTC.

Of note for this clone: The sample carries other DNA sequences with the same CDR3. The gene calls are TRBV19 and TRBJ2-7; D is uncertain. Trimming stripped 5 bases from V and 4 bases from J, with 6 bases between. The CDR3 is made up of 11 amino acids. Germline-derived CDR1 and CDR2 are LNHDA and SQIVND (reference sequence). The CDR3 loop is CASSSSYEQYF. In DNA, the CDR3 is TGTGCCAGTAGTTCCTCGTACGAGCAGTACTTC.

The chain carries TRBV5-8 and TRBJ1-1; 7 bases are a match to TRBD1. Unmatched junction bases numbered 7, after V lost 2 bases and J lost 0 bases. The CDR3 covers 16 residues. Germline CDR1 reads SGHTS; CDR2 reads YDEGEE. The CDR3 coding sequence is TGTGCCAGCAGCTTTAGACAGGGAGGAATGAACACTGAAGCTTTCTTT. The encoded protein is CASSFRQGGMNTEAFF. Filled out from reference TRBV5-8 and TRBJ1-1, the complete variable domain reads EAGVTQSPTHLIKTRGQQATLRCSPISGHTSVYWYQQALGLGLQFLLWYDEGEERNRGNFPPRFSGRQFPNYSSELNVNALELEDSALYLCASSFRQGGMNTEAFFGQGTRLTVV.

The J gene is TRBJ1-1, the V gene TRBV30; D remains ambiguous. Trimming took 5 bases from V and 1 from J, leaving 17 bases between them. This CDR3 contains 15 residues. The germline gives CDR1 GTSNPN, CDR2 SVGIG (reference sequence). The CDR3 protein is CAWDLTLTGNTEAFF. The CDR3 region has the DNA TGTGCCTGGGACCTGACCCTGACGGGGAACACTGAAGCTTTCTTT.

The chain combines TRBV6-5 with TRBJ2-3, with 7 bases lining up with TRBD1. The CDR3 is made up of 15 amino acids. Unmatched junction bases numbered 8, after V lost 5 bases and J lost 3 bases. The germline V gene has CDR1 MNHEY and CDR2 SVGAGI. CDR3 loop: CASSSPGQLTDTQYF. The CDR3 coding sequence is TGTGCCAGCAGTAGCCCGGGACAGCTAACAGATACGCAGTATTTT.

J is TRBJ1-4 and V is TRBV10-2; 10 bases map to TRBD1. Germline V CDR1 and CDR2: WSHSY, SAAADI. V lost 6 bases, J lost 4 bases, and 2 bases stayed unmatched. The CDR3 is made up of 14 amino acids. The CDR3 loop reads CASRRDRGNEKLFF. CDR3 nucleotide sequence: TGCGCCAGCAGACGGGACAGGGGTAATGAAAAACTGTTTTTT.

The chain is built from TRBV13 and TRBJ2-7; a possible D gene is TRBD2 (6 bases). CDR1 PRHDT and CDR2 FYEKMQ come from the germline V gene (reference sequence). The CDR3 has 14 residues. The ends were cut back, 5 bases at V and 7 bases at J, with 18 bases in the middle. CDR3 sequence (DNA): TGTGCCAGCAGCCCCGGGACGGGGGTCGGGGAGCAGTACTTC. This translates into CASSPGTGVGEQYF.

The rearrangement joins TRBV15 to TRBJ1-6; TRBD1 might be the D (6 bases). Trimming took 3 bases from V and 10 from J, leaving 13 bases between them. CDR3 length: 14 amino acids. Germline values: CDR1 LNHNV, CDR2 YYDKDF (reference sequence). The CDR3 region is CATSRGAGGSPLHF. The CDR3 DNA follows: TGTGCCACCAGCAGGGGGGCGGGGGGATCACCCCTCCACTTT. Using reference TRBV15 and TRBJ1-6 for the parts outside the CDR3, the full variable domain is DAMVIQNPRYQVTQFGKPVTLSCSQTLNHNVMYWYQQKSSQAPKLLFHYYDKDFNNEADTPDNFQSRRPNTSFCFLDIRSPGLGDTAMYLCATSRGAGGSPLHFGNGTRLTVT.

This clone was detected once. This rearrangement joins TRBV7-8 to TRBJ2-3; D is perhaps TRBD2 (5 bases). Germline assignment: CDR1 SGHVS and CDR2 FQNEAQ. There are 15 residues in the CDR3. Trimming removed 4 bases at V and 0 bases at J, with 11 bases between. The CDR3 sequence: CASSYAGTSTDTQYF. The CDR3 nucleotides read TGTGCCAGCAGCTACGCGGGCACTAGCACAGATACGCAGTATTTT. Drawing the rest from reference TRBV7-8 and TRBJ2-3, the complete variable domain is GAGVSQSPRYKVAKRGQDVALRCDPISGHVSLFWYQQALGQGPEFLTYFQNEAQLDKSGLPSDRFFAERPEGSVSTLKIQRTQQEDSAVYLCASSYAGTSTDTQYFGPGTRLTVL.

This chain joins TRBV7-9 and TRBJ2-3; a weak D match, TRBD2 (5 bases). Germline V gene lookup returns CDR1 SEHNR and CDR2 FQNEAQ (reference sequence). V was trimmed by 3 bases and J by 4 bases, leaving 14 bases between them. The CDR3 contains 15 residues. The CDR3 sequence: CASSLVSGSPDTQYF. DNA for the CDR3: TGTGCCAGCAGCTTGGTGAGCGGATCCCCAGATACGCAGTATTTT.

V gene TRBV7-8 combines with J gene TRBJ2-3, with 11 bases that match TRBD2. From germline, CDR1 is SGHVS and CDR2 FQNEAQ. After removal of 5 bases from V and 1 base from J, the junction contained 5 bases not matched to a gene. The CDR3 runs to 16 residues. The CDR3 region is CASSVLLAGGTDTQYF. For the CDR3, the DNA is TGTGCCAGCAGCGTCTTACTAGCGGGGGGCACAGATACGCAGTATTTT.

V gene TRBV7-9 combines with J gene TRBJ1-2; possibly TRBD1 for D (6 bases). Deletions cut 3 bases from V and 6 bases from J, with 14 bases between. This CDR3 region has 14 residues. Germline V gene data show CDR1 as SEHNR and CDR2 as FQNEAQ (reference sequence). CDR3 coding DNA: TGTGCCAGCAGCTTGGACAGTCCTGCAGATGGCTACACCTTC. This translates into CASSLDSPADGYTF.